These 3 T cell receptor beta chains originate from one sample sequenced in a study of T-cell reconstitution after alpha-beta-depleted transplantation in children. TCRbeta library construction was performed incorporating unique molecular identifiers. TCRdb itself ran the PCR reads through MiXCR, one entry per CDR3 protein. The sample contains hundreds of thousands of distinct CDR3 sequences, 13% of which appear only once. Sample: PBMCs, taken from the stem cell graft. These receptor sequences come from a human donor who donated a stem cell graft to a child with Fanconi anemia.

In its sample, this clonotype was seen many times. The chain uses TRBV7-8 and TRBJ2-7; D unresolved. Trimming removed 1 base from V and 6 bases from J, with 13 bases in between. Looked up from germline, CDR1 is SGHVS and CDR2 is FQNEAQ. CDR3 length equals 14 residues. CDR3 nucleotides: TGTGCCAGCAGCTTAGGGGCGGCCCGGGCCGAGCAGTACTTC. This codes for CASSLGAARAEQYF.

This clonotype came up a few times. V is TRBV24-1 and J is TRBJ2-2, with D unresolved. The CDR3 contains 15 residues. In germline, CDR1 is KGHDR, CDR2 SFDVKD. Trimming cost V 0 bases and J 4 bases, with 8 bases left between them. CDR3 in DNA: TGTGCCACCAGTGATTTGAGGCTAGGCACCGGGGAGCTGTTTTTT. This codes for CATSDLRLGTGELFF.

The V and J genes are TRBV3-1 and TRBJ2-7, with 7 nucleotides matching TRBD2. Trimming at V came to 0 bases and at J to 4 bases, leaving 12 bases not matched to a gene. Germline V gene data show CDR1 as LGHDT and CDR2 as YNNKEL (reference sequence). The CDR3 loop spans 17 amino acids. In nucleotides, the CDR3 is TGTGCCAGCAGCCAAGAGTTGACGGGGGGTCCCCCTTACGAGCAGTACTTC. Amino acids: CASSQELTGGPPYEQYF.